A single sample gave rise to the 18 T cell receptor beta chains below, sequenced in a study of T cells in Graves' hyperthyroidism and ophthalmopathy. Amplification of TCR beta CDR3 regions was performed using RNA transcripts as template. Researchers ran a first-round RT-PCR on the TCR CDR3 using the HTBI primer set. TCRdb reanalysed the multiplex PCR reads using MiXCR and keeps one entry per CDR3 protein. The sample carries roughly 420,000 distinct CDR3 sequences, about a sixth recorded once. Material: blood. These receptors originate from a woman younger than 30 with Graves' hyperthyroidism.

The table lists this clonotype with a few counts. The chain employs TRBV12-3 or TRBV12-4 and TRBJ2-4; maybe TRBD1 (6 bases). V was pared by 5 bases and J by 14 bases, with 16 bases between. The CDR3 contains 12 residues. CDR3 bases: TGTGCCAGCAGTACACCGGACAGTCACAAGTACTTC. Amino acid sequence: CASSTPDSHKYF.

This chain links TRBV2 with TRBJ2-2; D gene ambiguous. The CDR3 runs 11 residues. Trimming took off 7 bases at V and 5 bases at J, with 5 bases between the two ends. The germline gives CDR1 SNHLY, CDR2 FYNNEI. The DNA for the CDR3 is TGTGCCAGCAAGAAAACCGGGGAGCTGTTTTTT. This encodes CASKKTGELFF.

This clonotype was picked up many times. This chain joins TRBV10-3 and TRBJ1-4; D unresolved. Germline V lookup: CDR1 ENHRY, CDR2 SYGVKD. V dropped 10 bases and J dropped 1 base, with 10 bases sitting between them. The CDR3 covers 13 residues. The CDR3 coding sequence is TGTGCCACCACACGGGGAACTAATGAAAAACTGTTTTTT. Residues: CATTRGTNEKLFF.

The table lists this clonotype with a count of one. The J gene is TRBJ2-3, the V gene TRBV7-2, with D hard to call. Germline V gene sequence: CDR1 SGHTA, CDR2 FQGNSA. The CDR3 has 14 amino acids. V lost 5 bases to trimming and J lost 0 bases, with 9 bases between them. The CDR3 spells CASSGPGSTDTQYF. The CDR3, as DNA: TGTGCCAGCAGCGGACCCGGGAGCACAGATACGCAGTATTTT.

This clonotype turned up a few times. The chain employs TRBV5-4 and TRBJ2-7; 9 bases match TRBD2. The trim removed 4 bases at V and 1 base at J, leaving 9 bases unmatched. Germline CDR1 is SGHNT and CDR2 is YYREEE (reference sequence). CDR3 size: 16 residues. CDR3 region: CASSPSSAGGSYEQYF. In nucleotides, the CDR3 is TGTGCCAGCAGCCCGTCATCAGCGGGGGGTTCCTACGAGCAGTACTTC.

The chain employs TRBV27 and TRBJ2-7; 8 positions match TRBD2. V lost 5 bases and J lost 6; bases outside the gene matches: 12. Germline CDR1 is MNHEY and CDR2 is SMNVEV (reference sequence). The CDR3 has 15 residues. The CDR3 DNA follows: TGTGCCAGCAGTCCCTTTCCCCCCGGGACTAGCGAGCAGTACTTC. Its translation is CASSPFPPGTSEQYF.

This clonotype was found a few times. The CDR3 bases are TGTGCCAGCTCACCACCCTCCCTGAACACCGGGGAGCTGTTTTTT. Translation: CASSPPSLNTGELFF. The V gene is TRBV18, the J gene TRBJ2-2; D is uncertain. Germline lookup yields CDR1 KGHSH and CDR2 LQKENI. Trimming shortened V by 0 bases and J by 1 base, and 6 bases separated the two germline ends. This CDR3 contains 15 residues. Drawing the rest from reference TRBV18 and TRBJ2-2, the complete variable domain is NAGVMQNPRHLVRRRGQEARLRCSPMKGHSHVYWYRQLPEEGLKFMVYLQKENIIDESGMPKERFSAEFPKEGPSILRIQQVVRGDSAAYFCASSPPSLNTGELFFGEGSRLTVL.

This chain joins TRBV19 and TRBJ2-3; D not resolved. The V gene's germline CDR1 is LNHDA and CDR2 SQIVND (reference sequence). This CDR3 comprises 14 residues. The V and J ends lost 6 bases and 4 bases respectively, with 14 bases between them. DNA of the CDR3: TGTGCCAGTAGCCAACGATACAGCGCAGATACGCAGTATTTT. Encoded protein: CASSQRYSADTQYF.

The chain uses TRBV5-6 and TRBJ2-2; D gene uncertain. The CDR3 covers 15 residues. CDR1 SGHDT and CDR2 YYEEEE come from the germline V gene. V lost 1 base and J lost 0, with 7 bases in between. The CDR3 sequence is CASSLPSANTGELFF. CDR3 sequence (DNA): TGTGCCAGCAGCTTGCCGTCGGCGAACACCGGGGAGCTGTTTTTT.

This clonotype was counted many times. The rearrangement links TRBV12-3 or TRBV12-4 to TRBJ1-2; D is unresolved. CDR3 length: 12 amino acids. With 8 bases removed from V and 4 bases from J, the gap between germline ends came to 11 bases. In nucleotides, the CDR3 is TGTGCCAGCCTCGGGGAAAGCTATGGCTACACCTTC. This sequence encodes CASLGESYGYTF.

This clonotype was observed many times. The rearrangement uses TRBV6-5 and TRBJ2-7; 9 bases are a match to TRBD1. The CDR3 runs 16 residues. The V gene end was trimmed by 2 bases and the J gene end by 3 bases; junction bases not matched to a gene: 8. The germline V gene has CDR1 MNHEY and CDR2 SVGAGI. The CDR3: CASSYTRADRGYEQYF. The CDR3 DNA reads as TGTGCCAGCAGTTACACTAGGGCGGACAGGGGCTACGAGCAGTACTTC.

Here the CDR3 reads CASSGTGIYGYTF. CDR3 sequence (DNA): TGCGCCAGCAGTGGGACAGGGATCTATGGCTACACCTTC. This chain uses TRBV10-2 with TRBJ1-2, with TRBD1 matching 8 bases. V shed 4 bases, J shed 4 bases, and the junction held 2 bases outside the gene matches. The V gene's germline CDR1 is WSHSY and CDR2 SAAADI. The CDR3 is 13 residues long.

This clonotype was recorded many times. This chain uses TRBV5-1 with TRBJ1-1; TRBD1 matches 8 bases. Germline V CDR1 and CDR2: SGHRS, YFSETQ. The CDR3 loop spans 18 amino acids. The junction had 13 bases not matched to a gene; V was cut back by 3 bases and J by 0 bases. The CDR3 sequence is CASSSWPPGQGMNTEAFF. Written as DNA, the CDR3 is TGCGCCAGCAGCTCTTGGCCACCTGGACAGGGAATGAACACTGAAGCTTTCTTT.

This clonotype was observed many times. The gene calls are TRBV28 and TRBJ1-5; D not certain. Germline V lookup: CDR1 MDHEN, CDR2 SYDVKM. CDR3 size: 13 residues. The V end was cut by 1 base, the J end by 8 bases, with 9 bases between. The CDR3 DNA is TGTGCCAGCAGTTTATCCCCTCTAAAGCCCCAGCATTTT. This gives the protein CASSLSPLKPQHF.

The gene calls are TRBV20-1 and TRBJ2-3; TRBD2 aligns across 10 bases. Germline trimming cut 3 bases from V and 6 bases from J; bases unmatched to any gene: 6. Germline V lookup: CDR1 DFQATT, CDR2 SNEGSKA (reference sequence). CDR3 length equals 14 residues. CDR3 sequence reads: CSARLAGVMDTQYF. CDR3 bases: TGCAGTGCTAGGCTAGCGGGAGTGATGGATACGCAGTATTTT.

This chain joins TRBV28 and TRBJ1-6; D unclear. Deletions cut 2 bases from V and 14 bases from J, with 13 bases between. The V gene's germline CDR1 is MDHEN and CDR2 SYDVKM. CDR3 length: 13 residues. CDR3 nucleotides: TGTGCCAGCAGTTTAGAACAGCCCCCCACCCTCCACTTT. It codes for CASSLEQPPTLHF. The entire variable domain, with the rest obtained from reference TRBV28 and TRBJ1-6, is as follows: DVKVTQSSRYLVKRTGEKVFLECVQDMDHENMFWYRQDPGLGLRLIYFSYDVKMKEKGDIPEGYSVSREKKERFSLILESASTNQTSMYLCASSLEQPPTLHFGNGTRLTVT.

V and J are TRBV4-1 and TRBJ2-3, with 7 bases that match TRBD1. Germline loops: CDR1 MGHRA, CDR2 YSYEKL. The length of the CDR3 is 17 residues. V shed 0 bases, J shed 0 bases, and the junction held 6 bases outside the gene matches. CDR3 loop: CASSQDLGTESTDTQYF. In DNA, the CDR3 is TGCGCCAGCAGCCAAGATTTAGGGACAGAGAGCACAGATACGCAGTATTTT.

This clonotype was detected a few times. J is TRBJ2-3 and V is TRBV5-6; the match to TRBD2 covers 12 bases. The CDR3 length is 18 residues. V dropped 0 bases and J dropped 3; count of bases not matched to a gene: 8. Germline V gene lookup returns CDR1 SGHDT and CDR2 YYEEEE. CDR3 in DNA: TGTGCCAGCAGCTTGGAATCTAGCGGGAGGGCCACTACAGATACGCAGTATTTT. Translated: CASSLESSGRATTDTQYF.